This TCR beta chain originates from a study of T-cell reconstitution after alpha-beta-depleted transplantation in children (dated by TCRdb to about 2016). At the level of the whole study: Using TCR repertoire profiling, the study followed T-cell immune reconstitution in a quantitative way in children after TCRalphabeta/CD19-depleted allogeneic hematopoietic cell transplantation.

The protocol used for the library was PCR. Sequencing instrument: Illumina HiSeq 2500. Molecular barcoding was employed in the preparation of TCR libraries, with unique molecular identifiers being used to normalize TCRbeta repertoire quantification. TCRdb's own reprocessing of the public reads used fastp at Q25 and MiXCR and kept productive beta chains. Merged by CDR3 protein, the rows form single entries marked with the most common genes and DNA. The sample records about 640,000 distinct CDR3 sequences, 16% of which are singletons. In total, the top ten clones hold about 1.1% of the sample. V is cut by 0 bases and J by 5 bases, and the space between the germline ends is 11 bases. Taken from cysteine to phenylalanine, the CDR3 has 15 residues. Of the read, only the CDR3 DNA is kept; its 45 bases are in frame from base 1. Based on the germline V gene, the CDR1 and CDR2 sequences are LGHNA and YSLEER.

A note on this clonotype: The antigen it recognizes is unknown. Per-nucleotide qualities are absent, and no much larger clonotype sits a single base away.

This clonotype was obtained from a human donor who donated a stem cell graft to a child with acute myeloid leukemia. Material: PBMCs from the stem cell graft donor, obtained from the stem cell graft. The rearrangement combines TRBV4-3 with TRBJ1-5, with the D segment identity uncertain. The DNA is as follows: TGCGCCAGCAGCCAAGATCTGGAGACTTATCAGCCCCAGCATTTT. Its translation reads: CASSQDLETYQPQHF.